A selection of T cell receptor beta chains follows, all from one sample in a study of Ad26.COV2.S vaccination and SARS-CoV-2 variants. Only in-frame clones appear in the TCRdb table, and some are missing; sequencing was by immunoSEQ multiplex PCR. The sample holds some 410,000 clones, around 92% seen once. This specimen was peripheral blood, taken in a trial of Ad26.COV2.S vaccine versus placebo. All receptors derive from a person between 18 and 65 years old who received the Ad26.COV2.S COVID-19 vaccine or a placebo. Both conserved end residues are part of each CDR3. D genes are given only for firm matches. Clone size is stated in some rows and not others, as once, few, many or a class when expanded.

J gene: TRBJ1-3
clone size: -
D gene: -
CDR3 length: 16
V gene: TRBV15
CDR3 protein: CATSSAGAGSGNTIYF
CDR3 DNA: TGTGCCACCAGCAGTGCAGGGGCGGGCTCTGGAAACACCATATATTTT

J gene: TRBJ2-7
clone size: -
D gene: TRBD1
CDR3 length: 14
V gene: TRBV5-8
CDR3 protein: CASSHWDSPYEQYF
CDR3 DNA: TGTGCCAGCAGCCACTGGGACAGCCCCTACGAGCAGTACTTC

J gene: TRBJ1-6
clone size: -
D gene: -
CDR3 length: 15
V gene: TRBV5-8
CDR3 protein: CASSPARGLGAPLHF
CDR3 DNA: TGTGCCAGCAGCCCGGCCCGAGGATTGGGAGCACCCCTCCACTTT

J gene: TRBJ2-3
clone size: -
D gene: -
CDR3 length: 17
V gene: TRBV7-2
CDR3 protein: CASSLEPPGRGTDTQYF
CDR3 DNA: TGTGCCAGCAGCTTAGAACCCCCTGGACGGGGCACAGATACGCAGTATTTT

J gene: TRBJ2-2
clone size: -
D gene: TRBD1
CDR3 length: 14
V gene: TRBV7-9
CDR3 protein: CASFWTGAAGELFF
CDR3 DNA: TGTGCCAGCTTTTGGACAGGGGCAGCCGGGGAGCTGTTTTTT

J gene: TRBJ2-1
clone size: -
D gene: -
CDR3 length: 11
V gene: TRBV6-2/TRBV6-3
CDR3 protein: CASSYANEQFF
CDR3 DNA: TGTGCCAGCAGTTACGCGAATGAGCAGTTCTTC

J gene: TRBJ2-7
clone size: -
D gene: -
CDR3 length: 14
V gene: TRBV27
CDR3 protein: CASSLGGGPYEQYF
CDR3 DNA: TGTGCCAGCAGTTTAGGGGGGGGCCCCTACGAGCAGTACTTC

J gene: TRBJ2-6
clone size: -
D gene: -
CDR3 length: 17
V gene: TRBV9
CDR3 protein: CASSFPLGAVGANVLTF
CDR3 DNA: TGTGCCAGCAGCTTCCCTCTGGGGGCCGTTGGGGCCAACGTCCTGACTTTC

J gene: TRBJ1-2
clone size: few
D gene: -
CDR3 length: 15
V gene: TRBV7-9
CDR3 protein: CASSLSGGELYGYTF
CDR3 DNA: TGTGCCAGCAGCTTATCCGGCGGGGAGCTCTATGGCTACACCTTC

J gene: TRBJ1-2
clone size: -
D gene: -
CDR3 length: 17
V gene: TRBV10-2
CDR3 protein: CASSEWHSSTANYGYTF
CDR3 DNA: TGCGCCAGCAGTGAGTGGCACAGTTCAACGGCCAACTATGGCTACACCTTC

J gene: TRBJ2-7
clone size: -
D gene: -
CDR3 length: 13
V gene: TRBV27
CDR3 protein: CASSPLTNYEQYF
CDR3 DNA: TGTGCCAGCAGTCCGCTGACAAACTACGAGCAGTACTTC

J gene: TRBJ2-3
clone size: -
D gene: TRBD2
CDR3 length: 17
V gene: TRBV27
CDR3 protein: CASSTGPSGGATDTQYF
CDR3 DNA: TGTGCCAGCAGTACGGGCCCCAGCGGGGGGGCCACAGATACGCAGTATTTT

J gene: TRBJ2-7
clone size: few
D gene: -
CDR3 length: 17
V gene: TRBV3-1/TRBV3-2
CDR3 protein: CASSQDLGRRTKYEQYF
CDR3 DNA: TGTGCCAGCAGCCAAGATCTGGGCAGACGGACCAAGTACGAGCAGTACTTC

J gene: TRBJ2-1
clone size: -
D gene: -
CDR3 length: 19
V gene: TRBV7-6
CDR3 protein: CASSLVRGILPNNNNEQFF
CDR3 DNA: TGTGCCAGCAGCTTAGTTCGGGGGATCTTGCCTAATAACAACAATGAGCAGTTCTTC

J gene: TRBJ1-2
clone size: -
D gene: -
CDR3 length: 15
V gene: TRBV4-1
CDR3 protein: CASSQDPQGTYGYTF
CDR3 DNA: TGCGCCAGCAGCCAAGATCCACAGGGAACCTATGGCTACACCTTC

J gene: TRBJ2-7
clone size: -
D gene: -
CDR3 length: 11
V gene: TRBV20-1
CDR3 protein: CSADDNDEQYF
CDR3 DNA: TGCAGTGCTGATGACAACGACGAGCAGTACTTC

J gene: TRBJ1-5
clone size: -
D gene: TRBD1
CDR3 length: 15
V gene: TRBV10-3
CDR3 protein: CATRGSGQLGQPQHF
CDR3 DNA: TGTGCCACCAGGGGGTCCGGACAGCTCGGTCAGCCCCAGCATTTT

J gene: TRBJ2-1
clone size: -
D gene: -
CDR3 length: 15
V gene: TRBV5-1
CDR3 protein: CASSSLGNSYNEQFF
CDR3 DNA: TGCGCCAGCAGCTCCCTAGGGAACTCCTACAATGAGCAGTTCTTC

J gene: TRBJ1-4
clone size: -
D gene: -
CDR3 length: 16
V gene: TRBV25-1
CDR3 protein: CASSDYGAAKNEKLFF
CDR3 DNA: TGTGCCAGCAGTGACTATGGGGCAGCGAAAAATGAAAAACTGTTTTTT

J gene: TRBJ1-4
clone size: -
D gene: -
CDR3 length: 14
V gene: TRBV5-6
CDR3 protein: CASSLWTVGEKLFF
CDR3 DNA: TGTGCCAGCAGCTTGTGGACAGTAGGGGAAAAACTGTTTTTT

J gene: TRBJ1-3
clone size: -
D gene: -
CDR3 length: 11
V gene: TRBV18
CDR3 protein: CASHAGNTIYF
CDR3 DNA: TGTGCCAGCCACGCTGGAAACACCATATATTTT

J gene: TRBJ1-2
clone size: -
D gene: -
CDR3 length: 15
V gene: TRBV7-9
CDR3 protein: CASSSEDTYNYGYTF
CDR3 DNA: TGTGCCAGCAGCTCGGAGGACACTTATAACTATGGCTACACCTTC

J gene: TRBJ2-2
clone size: -
D gene: -
CDR3 length: 18
V gene: TRBV10-1
CDR3 protein: CASSEFYEGTLNTGELFF
CDR3 DNA: TGCGCCAGCAGTGAGTTCTATGAGGGGACTCTGAACACCGGGGAGCTGTTTTTT

J gene: TRBJ1-6
clone size: -
D gene: -
CDR3 length: 14
V gene: TRBV5-5
CDR3 protein: CASSPGPANSPLHF
CDR3 DNA: TGTGCCAGCAGCCCTGGTCCCGCTAATTCACCCCTCCACTTT

J gene: TRBJ2-1
clone size: -
D gene: TRBD2
CDR3 length: 15
V gene: TRBV7-6
CDR3 protein: CATSPVGGAYNEQFF
CDR3 DNA: TGTGCCACCTCTCCCGTCGGGGGGGCCTACAATGAGCAGTTCTTC

J gene: TRBJ1-6
clone size: -
D gene: TRBD1
CDR3 length: 14
V gene: TRBV6-5
CDR3 protein: CASREGAKNSPLHF
CDR3 DNA: TGTGCCTCCAGGGAGGGGGCAAAGAATTCACCCCTCCACTTT

J gene: TRBJ1-1
clone size: once
D gene: -
CDR3 length: 12
V gene: TRBV28
CDR3 protein: CASSLGNTEAFF
CDR3 DNA: TGTGCCAGCAGTCTAGGGAACACTGAAGCTTTCTTT

J gene: TRBJ2-7
clone size: -
D gene: TRBD1
CDR3 length: 14
V gene: TRBV7-9
CDR3 protein: CASSPDRDSYEQYF
CDR3 DNA: TGTGCCAGCAGCCCCGACAGGGATTCGTACGAGCAGTACTTC

J gene: TRBJ1-1
clone size: -
D gene: -
CDR3 length: 13
V gene: TRBV12-3/TRBV12-4
CDR3 protein: CASSFGAGDEAFF
CDR3 DNA: TGTGCCAGCAGTTTTGGGGCCGGTGATGAAGCTTTCTTT

J gene: TRBJ2-7
clone size: -
D gene: TRBD1
CDR3 length: 20
V gene: TRBV18
CDR3 protein: CASSPGLGTVDLSVSYEQYF
CDR3 DNA: TGTGCCAGCTCCCCCGGGCTCGGGACAGTAGACCTATCCGTCTCCTACGAGCAGTACTTC

J gene: TRBJ1-1
clone size: -
D gene: -
CDR3 length: 13
V gene: TRBV11-2
CDR3 protein: CASSLGFFTEAFF
CDR3 DNA: TGTGCCAGCAGCTTAGGATTCTTCACTGAAGCTTTCTTT

J gene: TRBJ1-2
clone size: -
D gene: -
CDR3 length: 12
V gene: TRBV29-1
CDR3 protein: CSVSVGNYGYTF
CDR3 DNA: TGCAGCGTTAGTGTGGGAAACTATGGCTACACCTTC

J gene: TRBJ2-1
clone size: -
D gene: -
CDR3 length: 13
V gene: TRBV7-2
CDR3 protein: CASSVLWDGEQFF
CDR3 DNA: TGTGCCAGCAGCGTATTATGGGACGGTGAGCAGTTCTTC

J gene: TRBJ2-1
clone size: -
D gene: -
CDR3 length: 13
V gene: TRBV4-3
CDR3 protein: CASSHSLGNEQFF
CDR3 DNA: TGCGCCAGCAGCCACTCCTTGGGCAATGAGCAGTTCTTC

J gene: TRBJ1-1
clone size: -
D gene: TRBD1
CDR3 length: 16
V gene: TRBV5-6
CDR3 protein: CASSLVGQGKNTEAFF
CDR3 DNA: TGTGCCAGCAGCTTGGTGGGACAGGGGAAAAACACTGAAGCTTTCTTT

J gene: TRBJ2-7
clone size: -
D gene: -
CDR3 length: 12
V gene: TRBV6-5
CDR3 protein: CASSSPQWEQYF
CDR3 DNA: TGTGCCAGCAGTTCCCCCCAATGGGAGCAGTACTTC

J gene: TRBJ2-6
clone size: -
D gene: -
CDR3 length: 16
V gene: TRBV4-3
CDR3 protein: CASSQNRVFGANVLTF
CDR3 DNA: TGCGCCAGCAGCCAAAACAGGGTTTTTGGGGCCAACGTCCTGACTTTC

J gene: TRBJ2-3
clone size: -
D gene: TRBD2
CDR3 length: 14
V gene: TRBV6-5
CDR3 protein: CASGGSRAADTQYF
CDR3 DNA: TGTGCCAGCGGCGGGAGCAGGGCAGCAGATACGCAGTATTTT

J gene: TRBJ2-5
clone size: once
D gene: TRBD2
CDR3 length: 15
V gene: TRBV6-6
CDR3 protein: CASSTSGGGRETQYF
CDR3 DNA: TGTGCCAGCAGCACTAGCGGGGGGGGACGGGAGACCCAGTACTTC

J gene: TRBJ1-5
clone size: -
D gene: -
CDR3 length: 14
V gene: TRBV28
CDR3 protein: CASTPGVSNQPQHF
CDR3 DNA: TGTGCCAGCACTCCAGGTGTTAGCAATCAGCCCCAGCATTTT

J gene: TRBJ2-5
clone size: -
D gene: TRBD1
CDR3 length: 15
V gene: TRBV7-2
CDR3 protein: CASSLVSRGTETQYF
CDR3 DNA: TGTGCCAGCAGCTTAGTCTCCAGGGGGACGGAGACCCAGTACTTC

J gene: TRBJ2-5
clone size: -
D gene: -
CDR3 length: 14
V gene: TRBV11-3
CDR3 protein: CASSQTVDQETQYF
CDR3 DNA: TGTGCCAGCAGCCAGACCGTGGATCAAGAGACCCAGTACTTC

J gene: TRBJ1-4
clone size: -
D gene: -
CDR3 length: 17
V gene: TRBV11-2
CDR3 protein: CASSPTGTSALNEKLFF
CDR3 DNA: TGTGCCAGCAGTCCAACCGGGACATCGGCCCTTAATGAAAAACTGTTTTTT

J gene: TRBJ1-2
clone size: -
D gene: -
CDR3 length: 17
V gene: TRBV10-3
CDR3 protein: CAISESISVGQLGGYTF
CDR3 DNA: TGTGCCATCAGTGAGTCGATCTCCGTCGGACAGCTGGGTGGCTACACCTTC

J gene: TRBJ2-7
clone size: -
D gene: -
CDR3 length: 16
V gene: TRBV18
CDR3 protein: CASSLMRTGRGSEQYF
CDR3 DNA: TGTGCCAGCTCCTTGATGAGGACAGGGAGGGGGTCAGAGCAGTACTTC

J gene: TRBJ1-1
clone size: -
D gene: -
CDR3 length: 13
V gene: TRBV19
CDR3 protein: CASRTRMNTEAFF
CDR3 DNA: TGTGCCAGCCGGACTCGAATGAACACTGAAGCTTTCTTT

J gene: TRBJ1-2
clone size: -
D gene: TRBD1
CDR3 length: 13
V gene: TRBV6-5
CDR3 protein: CASSRQGQTGYTF
CDR3 DNA: TGTGCCAGCAGTCGACAGGGCCAGACTGGCTACACCTTC